Below, 3 T cell receptor beta chains from the same sample are listed, as sequenced in a study of blood T cells in healthy people across ages. A second PCR of roughly 7 to 11 cycles used a sample-barcoded 5' primer and a J-beta primer mix. TCRdb processed the 5' RACE reads anew with MiXCR; each CDR3 protein has one entry. The sample includes 600,000 to 800,000 distinct CDR3 sequences, under 25% of them seen just once. Material for sequencing was blood. These receptor sequences come from a man between 65 and 85 years old in good health.

The sample holds a few counts of this clonotype. J is TRBJ2-5 and V is TRBV3-1, with D uncertain. Germline V lookup: CDR1 LGHDT, CDR2 YNNKEL (reference sequence). Trimming pared 5 bases from V and 2 bases from J, leaving 9 bases between. This CDR3 is 13 amino acids long. CDR3 bases: TGTGCCAGCAGCAAACCACTACAAGAGACCCAGTACTTC. Amino acids: CASSKPLQETQYF.

CDR3 coding DNA: TGTGCCAGTAGTATAATCAGCGGGAAGAGAAACTACAATGAGCAGTTCTTC. Translation: CASSIISGKRNYNEQFF. J is TRBJ2-1 and V is TRBV19, with 7 bases identical to TRBD2. V was pared by 2 bases and J by 3 bases, with 10 bases of the junction left unmatched. Per the germline V gene, CDR1 is LNHDA and CDR2 is SQIVND (reference sequence). The CDR3 is made up of 17 amino acids.

DNA of the CDR3: TGCAGTGCTAGTCCTCGGACAGGGGTTTTTTCGGAGACCCAGTACTTC. Translation: CSASPRTGVFSETQYF. The chain couples TRBV20-1 to TRBJ2-5; 9 bases are shared with TRBD1. The CDR3 contains 16 residues. The V gene end was trimmed by 3 bases and the J gene end by 5 bases; junction bases not matched to a gene: 13. From germline, CDR1 is DFQATT and CDR2 SNEGSKA (reference sequence).